Presented here are 4 T cell receptor beta chains from one specimen sequenced in a study of prognosis after radiotherapy for stage I lung cancer. From genomic DNA, two-round multiplex PCR was used to amplify TCR beta CDR3. Round one of PCR was performed, and it used primers specific to each TRBV and TRBJ gene. TCRdb re-called the multiplex PCR reads through MiXCR, storing one row per CDR3 protein. The sample has fewer than 40,000 distinct CDR3 sequences; 32% are singletons. This specimen consisted of PBMCs, obtained before or after stereotactic body radiation therapy (not recorded which). These receptors were obtained from a donor over 45 with non-small cell lung cancer.

On this clonotype: A single base separates this from a much larger clone, so it may be a read error. V gene TRBV10-3 combines with J gene TRBJ2-7; D may be TRBD1 (6 bases). V was clipped by 7 bases and J by 7 bases, with 20 bases between them. This CDR3 has 14 amino acids. Germline CDR1 ENHRY, CDR2 SYGVKD. CDR3 bases: TGTGCCATCACACCCTATGGGGGCGAGGATGAGCAGTACTTC. Amino acid sequence: CAITPYGGEDEQYF.

This clonotype showed up many times. The rearrangement uses TRBV12-3 or TRBV12-4 and TRBJ2-7, with TRBD1 matching over 9 bases. V was pared by 6 bases and J by 5 bases, with 17 bases of the junction left unmatched. CDR3 length: 17 amino acids. CDR3 in amino acids: CASSASFPGQGRDEQYF. The CDR3 DNA is TGTGCCAGCAGCGCTAGTTTTCCCGGACAGGGGCGGGACGAGCAGTACTTC.

Remarks on this clonotype: This probably arose from a read error, given a far larger clone one base away. The CDR3 DNA is TGTGCCAGCAGTGATACGGCAGGGCCTTACTACGAGCAGTACTTC. Protein product: CASSDTAGPYYEQYF. The chain has TRBV12-3 or TRBV12-4 and TRBJ2-7; a weak D match, TRBD1 (5 bases). Trimming stripped 5 bases from V and 3 bases from J, with 17 bases between. This CDR3 contains 15 residues.

This clonotype was recorded at least ten times. This chain uses TRBV9 with TRBJ2-2; 10 bases agree with TRBD2. Germline assignment: CDR1 SGDLS and CDR2 YYNGEE. CDR3 length: 16 amino acids. Trimming cost V 3 bases and J 1 base; bases outside gene matches: 3. This CDR3 is CASSAGLAVNTGELFF. CDR3 bases: TGTGCCAGCAGCGCCGGACTAGCGGTGAACACCGGGGAGCTGTTTTTT.